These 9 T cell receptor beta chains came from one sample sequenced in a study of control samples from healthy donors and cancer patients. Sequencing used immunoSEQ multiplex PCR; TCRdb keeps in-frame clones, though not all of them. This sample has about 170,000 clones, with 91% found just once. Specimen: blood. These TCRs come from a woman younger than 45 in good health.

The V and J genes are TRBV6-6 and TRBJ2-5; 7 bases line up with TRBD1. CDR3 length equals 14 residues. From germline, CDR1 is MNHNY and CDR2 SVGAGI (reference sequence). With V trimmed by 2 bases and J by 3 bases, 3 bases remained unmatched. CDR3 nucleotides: TGTGCCAGCAGTTACGGGACAGCGGAAGAGACCCAGTACTTC. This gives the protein CASSYGTAEETQYF.

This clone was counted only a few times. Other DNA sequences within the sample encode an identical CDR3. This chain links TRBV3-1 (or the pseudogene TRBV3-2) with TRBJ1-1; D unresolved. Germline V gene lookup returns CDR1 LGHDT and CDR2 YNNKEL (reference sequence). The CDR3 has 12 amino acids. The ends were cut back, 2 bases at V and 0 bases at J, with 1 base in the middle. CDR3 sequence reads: CASSQLNTEAFF. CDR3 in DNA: TGTGCCAGCAGCCAATTGAACACTGAAGCTTTCTTT.

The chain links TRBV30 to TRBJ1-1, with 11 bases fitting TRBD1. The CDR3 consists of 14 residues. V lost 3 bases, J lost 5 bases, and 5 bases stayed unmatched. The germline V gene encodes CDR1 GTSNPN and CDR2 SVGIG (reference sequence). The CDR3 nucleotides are TGTGCCTGGAGGGGGACAGGGGGAGGAACTGAAGCTTTCTTT. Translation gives CAWRGTGGGTEAFF.

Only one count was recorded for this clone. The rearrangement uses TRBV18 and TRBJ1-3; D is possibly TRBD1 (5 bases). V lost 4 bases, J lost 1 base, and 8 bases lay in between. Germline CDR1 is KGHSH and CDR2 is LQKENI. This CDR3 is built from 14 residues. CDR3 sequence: CASSHGQSGNTIYF. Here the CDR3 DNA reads TGTGCCAGCTCACACGGACAATCTGGAAACACCATATATTTT.

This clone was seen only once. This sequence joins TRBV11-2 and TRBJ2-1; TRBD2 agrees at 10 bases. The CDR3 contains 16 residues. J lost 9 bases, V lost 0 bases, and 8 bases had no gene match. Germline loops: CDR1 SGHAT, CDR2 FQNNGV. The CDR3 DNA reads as TGTGCCAGCAGCTTAGATCGGCTAGCGGGAGAGGGTGAGCAGTTCTTC. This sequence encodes CASSLDRLAGEGEQFF.

The CDR3 protein is CASSQDLRSYEQYF. The CDR3 nucleotides read TGTGCCAGCAGCCAAGATCTACGCTCCTACGAGCAGTACTTC. The genes are TRBV3-1 (or the pseudogene TRBV3-2) and TRBJ2-7; unclear D gene. V dropped 0 bases and J dropped 0 bases, with 6 bases sitting between them. CDR1 LGHDT and CDR2 YNNKEL come from the germline V gene (reference sequence). There are 14 residues in the CDR3.

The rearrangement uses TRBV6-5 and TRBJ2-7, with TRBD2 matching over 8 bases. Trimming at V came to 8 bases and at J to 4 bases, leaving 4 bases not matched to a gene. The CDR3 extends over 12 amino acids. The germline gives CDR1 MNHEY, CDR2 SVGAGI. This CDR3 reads CASGTRGYEQYF. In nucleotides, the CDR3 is TGTGCCAGCGGGACTAGGGGGTACGAGCAGTACTTC.

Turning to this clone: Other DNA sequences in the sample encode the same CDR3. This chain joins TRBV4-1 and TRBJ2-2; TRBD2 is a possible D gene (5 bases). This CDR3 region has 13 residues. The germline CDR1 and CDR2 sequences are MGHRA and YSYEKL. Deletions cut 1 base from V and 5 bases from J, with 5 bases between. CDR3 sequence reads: CASSQGGTGELFF. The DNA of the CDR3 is TGCGCCAGCAGCCAAGGAGGGACCGGGGAGCTGTTTTTT.

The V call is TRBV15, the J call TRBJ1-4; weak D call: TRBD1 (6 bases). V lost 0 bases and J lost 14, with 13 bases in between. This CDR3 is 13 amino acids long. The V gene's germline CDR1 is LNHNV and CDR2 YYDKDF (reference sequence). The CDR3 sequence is CATSRDREGVLFF. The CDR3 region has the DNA TGTGCCACCAGCAGAGATCGGGAGGGGGTTCTGTTTTTT.